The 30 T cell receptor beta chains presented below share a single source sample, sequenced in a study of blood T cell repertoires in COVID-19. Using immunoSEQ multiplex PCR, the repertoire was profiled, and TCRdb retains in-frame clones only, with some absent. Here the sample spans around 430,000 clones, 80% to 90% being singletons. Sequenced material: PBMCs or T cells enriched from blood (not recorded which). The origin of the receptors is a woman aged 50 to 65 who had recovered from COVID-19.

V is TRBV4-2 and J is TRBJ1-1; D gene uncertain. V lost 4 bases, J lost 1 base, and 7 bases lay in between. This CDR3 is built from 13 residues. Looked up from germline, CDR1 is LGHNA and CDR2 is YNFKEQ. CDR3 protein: CASSPSGNTEAFF. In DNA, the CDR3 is TGTGCCAGCAGCCCATCCGGGAACACTGAAGCTTTCTTT.

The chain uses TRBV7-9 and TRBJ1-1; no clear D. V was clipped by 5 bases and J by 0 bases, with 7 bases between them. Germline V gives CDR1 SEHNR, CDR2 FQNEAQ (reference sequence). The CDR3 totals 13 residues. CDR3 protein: CASSARVNTEAFF. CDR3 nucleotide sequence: TGTGCCAGCAGCGCCCGGGTGAACACTGAAGCTTTCTTT.

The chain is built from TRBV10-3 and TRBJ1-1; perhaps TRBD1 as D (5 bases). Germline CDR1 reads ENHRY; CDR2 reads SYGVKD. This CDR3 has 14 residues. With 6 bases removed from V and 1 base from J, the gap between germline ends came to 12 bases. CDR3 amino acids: CAIRMTGENTEAFF. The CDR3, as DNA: TGTGCCATCAGGATGACGGGGGAGAACACTGAAGCTTTCTTT.

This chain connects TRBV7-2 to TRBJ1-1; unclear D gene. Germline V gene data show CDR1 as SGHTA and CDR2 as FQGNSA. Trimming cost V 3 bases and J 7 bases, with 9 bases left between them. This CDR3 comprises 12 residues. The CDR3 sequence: CASSFYGIEAFF. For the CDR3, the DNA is TGTGCCAGCAGCTTTTACGGGATTGAAGCTTTCTTT.

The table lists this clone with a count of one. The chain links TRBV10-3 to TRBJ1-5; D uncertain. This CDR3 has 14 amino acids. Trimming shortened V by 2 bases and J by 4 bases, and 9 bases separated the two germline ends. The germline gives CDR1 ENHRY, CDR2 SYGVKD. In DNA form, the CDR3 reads TGTGCCATCAGTGAGACAGTTGGGAATCAGCCCCAGCATTTT. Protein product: CAISETVGNQPQHF.

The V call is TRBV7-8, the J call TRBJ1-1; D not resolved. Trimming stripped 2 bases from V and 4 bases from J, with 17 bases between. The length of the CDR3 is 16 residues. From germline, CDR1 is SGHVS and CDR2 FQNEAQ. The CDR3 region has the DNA TGTGCCAGCAGCTTACATAATTTGGCGGAGTCCACTGAAGCTTTCTTT. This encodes CASSLHNLAESTEAFF.

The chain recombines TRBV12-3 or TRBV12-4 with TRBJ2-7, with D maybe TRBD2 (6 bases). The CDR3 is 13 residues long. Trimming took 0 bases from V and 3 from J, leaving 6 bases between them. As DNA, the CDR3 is TGTGCCAGCAGTTTAGCGGGGGGCTACGAGCAGTACTTC. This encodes CASSLAGGYEQYF.

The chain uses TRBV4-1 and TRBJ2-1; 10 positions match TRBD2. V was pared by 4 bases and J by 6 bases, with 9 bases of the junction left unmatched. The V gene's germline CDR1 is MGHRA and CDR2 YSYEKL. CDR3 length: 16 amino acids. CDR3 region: CASSRIGLAGVNEQFF. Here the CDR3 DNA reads TGCGCCAGCAGCCGGATCGGGCTAGCGGGGGTCAATGAGCAGTTCTTC.

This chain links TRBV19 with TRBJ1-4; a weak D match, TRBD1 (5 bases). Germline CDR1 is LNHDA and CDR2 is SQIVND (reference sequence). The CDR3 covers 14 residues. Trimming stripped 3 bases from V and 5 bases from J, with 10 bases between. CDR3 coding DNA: TGTGCCAGTAGTATGGGGGGGTTCAATGAAAAACTGTTTTTT. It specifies CASSMGGFNEKLFF. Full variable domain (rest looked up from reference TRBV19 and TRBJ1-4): DGGITQSPKYLFRKEGQNVTLSCEQNLNHDAMYWYRQDPGQGLRLIYYSQIVNDFQKGDIAEGYSVSREKKESFPLTVTSAQKNPTAFYLCASSMGGFNEKLFFGSGTQLSVL.

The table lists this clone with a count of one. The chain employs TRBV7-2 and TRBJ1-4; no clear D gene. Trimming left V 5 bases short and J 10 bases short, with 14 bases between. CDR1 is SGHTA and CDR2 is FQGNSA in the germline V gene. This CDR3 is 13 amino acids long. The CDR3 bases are TGTGCCAGCAGCGCAAAGGGAGGTGGAAAACTGTTTTTT. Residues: CASSAKGGGKLFF.

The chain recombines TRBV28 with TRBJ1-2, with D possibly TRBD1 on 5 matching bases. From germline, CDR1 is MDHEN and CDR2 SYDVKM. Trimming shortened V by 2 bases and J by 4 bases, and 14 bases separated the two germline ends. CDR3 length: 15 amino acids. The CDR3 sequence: CASSLARTNGYGYTF. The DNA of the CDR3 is TGTGCCAGCAGTTTAGCCCGGACAAATGGCTATGGCTACACCTTC.

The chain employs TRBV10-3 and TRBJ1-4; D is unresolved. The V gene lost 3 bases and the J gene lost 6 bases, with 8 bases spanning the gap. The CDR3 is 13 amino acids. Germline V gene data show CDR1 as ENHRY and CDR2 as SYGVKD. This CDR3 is CAISEFVDEKLFF. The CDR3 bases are TGTGCCATCAGTGAATTCGTCGATGAAAAACTGTTTTTT.

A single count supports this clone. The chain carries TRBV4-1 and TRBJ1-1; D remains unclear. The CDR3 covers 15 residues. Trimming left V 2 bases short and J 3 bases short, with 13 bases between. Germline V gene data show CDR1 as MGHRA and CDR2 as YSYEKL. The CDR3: CASSQSQRLDTEAFF. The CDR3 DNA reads TGCGCCAGCAGCCAATCCCAGCGCCTGGACACTGAAGCTTTCTTT.

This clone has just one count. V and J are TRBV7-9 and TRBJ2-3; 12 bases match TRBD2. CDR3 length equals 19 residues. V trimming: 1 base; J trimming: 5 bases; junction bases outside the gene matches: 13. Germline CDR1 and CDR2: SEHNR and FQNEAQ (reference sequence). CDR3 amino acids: CASSLVFSWTSGAGDTQYF. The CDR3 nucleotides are TGTGCCAGCAGCTTAGTTTTCAGCTGGACTAGCGGGGCTGGAGATACGCAGTATTTT.

For the CDR3, the DNA is TGTGCCAGCAGCAGCCTCCGGGACAGGGGCGCGGGGAACTATGGCTACACCTTC. Amino acid sequence: CASSSLRDRGAGNYGYTF. The genes are TRBV7-2 and TRBJ1-2; 10 nucleotides match TRBD1. Germline assignment: CDR1 SGHTA and CDR2 FQGNSA. With 5 bases clipped from V and 2 bases from J, the junction kept 14 bases outside the gene matches. CDR3 length: 18 amino acids. The full variable domain, with the rest looked up from reference TRBV7-2 and TRBJ1-2, is GAGVSQSPSNKVTEKGKDVELRCDPISGHTALYWYRQSLGQGLEFLIYFQGNSAPDKSGLPSDRFSAERTGGSVSTLTIQRTQQEDSAVYLCASSSLRDRGAGNYGYTFGSGTRLTVV.

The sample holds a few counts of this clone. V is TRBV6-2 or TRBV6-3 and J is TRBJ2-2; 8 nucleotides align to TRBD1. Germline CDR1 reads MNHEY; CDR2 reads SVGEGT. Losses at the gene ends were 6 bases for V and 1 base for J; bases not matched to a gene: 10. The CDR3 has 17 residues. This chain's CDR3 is CASSVDRGGLNTGELFF. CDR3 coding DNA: TGTGCCAGCAGCGTCGACAGGGGCGGACTGAACACCGGGGAGCTGTTTTTT.

CDR3 protein: CASSPDRDRANEQYF. The CDR3 nucleotides read TGTGCCAGCAGTCCAGATAGGGACAGGGCCAACGAGCAGTACTTC. The chain links TRBV27 to TRBJ2-7, with TRBD1 matching 9 bases. The V and J ends lost 5 bases and 5 bases, in that order; junction bases with no gene match: 10. In germline, CDR1 is MNHEY, CDR2 SMNVEV (reference sequence). The CDR3 consists of 15 residues.

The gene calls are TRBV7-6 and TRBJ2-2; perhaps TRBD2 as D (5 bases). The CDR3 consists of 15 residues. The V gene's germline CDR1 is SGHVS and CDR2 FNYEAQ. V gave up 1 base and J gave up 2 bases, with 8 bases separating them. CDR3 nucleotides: TGTGCCAGCAGCTTAGGGACTGCAAACACCGGGGAGCTGTTTTTT. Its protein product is CASSLGTANTGELFF.

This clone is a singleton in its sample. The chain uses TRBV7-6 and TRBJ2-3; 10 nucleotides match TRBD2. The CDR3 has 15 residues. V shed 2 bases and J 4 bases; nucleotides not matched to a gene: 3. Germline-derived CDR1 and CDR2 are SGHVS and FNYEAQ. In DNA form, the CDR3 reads TGTGCCAGCAGCTTAAGCGGGGGGGCTTCAGATACGCAGTATTTT. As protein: CASSLSGGASDTQYF.

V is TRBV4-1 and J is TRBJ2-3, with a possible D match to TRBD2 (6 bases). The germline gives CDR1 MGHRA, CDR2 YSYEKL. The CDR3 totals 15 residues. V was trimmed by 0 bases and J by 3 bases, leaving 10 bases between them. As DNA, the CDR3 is TGCGCCAGCAGCCAAGATGCCAGCGGGACAGATACGCAGTATTTT. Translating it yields CASSQDASGTDTQYF.

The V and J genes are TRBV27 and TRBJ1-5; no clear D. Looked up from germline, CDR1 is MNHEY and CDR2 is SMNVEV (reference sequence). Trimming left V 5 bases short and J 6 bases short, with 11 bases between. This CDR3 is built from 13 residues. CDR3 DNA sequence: TGTGCCAGCAGTCTCAGTTTCGCTCAGCCCCAGCATTTT. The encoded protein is CASSLSFAQPQHF.

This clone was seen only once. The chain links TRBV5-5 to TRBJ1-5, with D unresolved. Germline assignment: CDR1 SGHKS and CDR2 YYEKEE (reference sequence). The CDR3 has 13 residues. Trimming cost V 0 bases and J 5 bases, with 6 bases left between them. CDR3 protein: CASSLERYQPQHF. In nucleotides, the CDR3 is TGTGCCAGCAGCTTGGAACGGTATCAGCCCCAGCATTTT.

The chain's CDR3 is CASSVDRERQPQHF. The CDR3 nucleotides read TGTGCCAGCAGCGTGGACAGGGAGAGGCAGCCCCAGCATTTT. The J gene is TRBJ1-5, the V gene TRBV9; TRBD1 matches at 8 bases. The CDR3 loop spans 14 amino acids. J was trimmed by 7 bases and V by 2 bases; bases with no gene match: 5. Germline assignment: CDR1 SGDLS and CDR2 YYNGEE.

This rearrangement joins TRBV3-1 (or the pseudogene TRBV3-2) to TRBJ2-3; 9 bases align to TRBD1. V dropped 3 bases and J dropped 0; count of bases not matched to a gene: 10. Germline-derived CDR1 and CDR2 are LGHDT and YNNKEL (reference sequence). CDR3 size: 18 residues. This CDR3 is CASSQGQGTTTSTDTQYF. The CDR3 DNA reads TGTGCCAGCAGCCAGGGACAGGGAACGACAACTAGCACAGATACGCAGTATTTT.

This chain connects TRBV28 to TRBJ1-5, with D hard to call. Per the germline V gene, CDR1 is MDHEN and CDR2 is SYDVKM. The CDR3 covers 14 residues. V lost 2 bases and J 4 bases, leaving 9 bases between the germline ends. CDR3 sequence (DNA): TGTGCCAGCAGTTTAAGCCCCGAGAATCAGCCCCAGCATTTT. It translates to CASSLSPENQPQHF.

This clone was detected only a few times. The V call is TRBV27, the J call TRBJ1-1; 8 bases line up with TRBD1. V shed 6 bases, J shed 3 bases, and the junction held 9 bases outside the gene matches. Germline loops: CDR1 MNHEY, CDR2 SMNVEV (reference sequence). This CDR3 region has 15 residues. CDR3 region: CASRPQQGGYTEAFF. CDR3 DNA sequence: TGTGCCAGCAGACCACAACAGGGGGGGTACACTGAAGCTTTCTTT.

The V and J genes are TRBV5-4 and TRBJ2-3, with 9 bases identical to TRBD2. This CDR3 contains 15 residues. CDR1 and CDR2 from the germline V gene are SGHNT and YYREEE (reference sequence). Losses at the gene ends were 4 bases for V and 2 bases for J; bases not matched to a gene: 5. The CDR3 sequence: CASSTSGGITDTQYF. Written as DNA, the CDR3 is TGTGCCAGCAGCACCAGCGGGGGGATCACAGATACGCAGTATTTT.

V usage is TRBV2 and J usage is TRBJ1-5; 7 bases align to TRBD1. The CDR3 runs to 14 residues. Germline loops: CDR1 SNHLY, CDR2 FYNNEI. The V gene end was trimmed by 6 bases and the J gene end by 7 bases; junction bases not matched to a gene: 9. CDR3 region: CASSEQGPRQPQHF. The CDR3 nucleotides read TGTGCCAGCAGCGAACAGGGGCCCCGGCAGCCCCAGCATTTT.

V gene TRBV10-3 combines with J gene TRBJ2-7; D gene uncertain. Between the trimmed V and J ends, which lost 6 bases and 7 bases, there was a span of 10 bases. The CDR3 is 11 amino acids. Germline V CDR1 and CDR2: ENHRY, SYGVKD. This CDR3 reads CAISKAREQYF. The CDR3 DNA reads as TGTGCCATCAGCAAGGCGCGGGAGCAGTACTTC.

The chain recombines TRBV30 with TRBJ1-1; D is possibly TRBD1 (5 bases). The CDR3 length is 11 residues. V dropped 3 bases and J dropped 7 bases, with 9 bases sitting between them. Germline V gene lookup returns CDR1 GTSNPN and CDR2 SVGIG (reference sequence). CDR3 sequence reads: CAWSDSVEAFF. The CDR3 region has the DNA TGTGCCTGGAGCGACAGCGTTGAAGCTTTCTTT. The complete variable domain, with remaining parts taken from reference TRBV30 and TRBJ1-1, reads SQTIHQWPATLVQPVGSPLSLECTVEGTSNPNLYWYRQAAGRGLQLLFYSVGIGQISSEVPQNLSASRPQDRQFILSSKKLLLSDSGFYLCAWSDSVEAFFGQGTRLTVV.